These T cell receptor beta chains were read from a single sample in a study of T cells after yellow fever vaccination. TCRdb passed the 5' RACE reads through MiXCR, listing each CDR3 protein once. The data show about 340,000 distinct CDR3 sequences, with roughly an eighth seen just once and about 3% held by the top ten. The starting material was CD4+ T cells sorted from PBMCs, obtained 15 days after the yellow fever booster vaccination. The receptor source for this set is a man younger than 35 who received the YFV17D yellow fever vaccine. Each CDR3 is given with its conserved first and last residue. Fields, in order: V gene, J gene, clone size, D gene, CDR3 protein, CDR3 DNA. D genes are given only for firm matches. A row's size may be missing; if present it is once, few, many or a size class.

TRBV7-9	TRBJ1-2	few	.	CASSFGHLDYGYTF	TGTGCCAGCAGCTTCGGACACCTCGACTATGGCTACACCTTC
TRBV18	TRBJ2-3	.	TRBD1	CASSPGRDRVSDTQYF	TGTGCCAGCTCACCAGGGAGGGACAGGGTCTCAGATACGCAGTATTTT
TRBV11-2	TRBJ2-5	few	TRBD1	CASSENGQGLETQYF	TGTGCCAGCAGCGAAAATGGACAGGGCTTAGAGACCCAGTACTTC
TRBV7-2	TRBJ2-6	many	.	CASGRNSGANVLTF	TGTGCCAGCGGACGGAACTCTGGGGCCAACGTCCTGACTTTC
TRBV5-4	TRBJ2-5	.	TRBD1	CASSSPQGARETQYF	TGTGCCAGCAGCTCCCCGCAGGGGGCGAGAGAGACCCAGTACTTC
TRBV2	TRBJ2-3	.	.	CASRDLTDTQYF	TGTGCCAGCAGGGACCTCACAGATACGCAGTATTTT
TRBV16	TRBJ1-2	few	.	CASSQMPSQVYGYTF	TGTGCCAGCAGCCAAATGCCAAGCCAGGTCTATGGCTACACCTTC
TRBV18	TRBJ1-2	.	.	CASSPWGDNYGYTF	TGTGCCAGCTCACCGTGGGGAGATAACTATGGCTACACCTTC
TRBV11-2	TRBJ2-3	many	.	CASSYRSTRLRSDTQYF	TGTGCCAGCAGCTATCGATCGACACGTCTCCGTTCCGATACGCAGTATTTT
TRBV5-1	TRBJ2-3	few	.	CASSAVVGPDTQYF	TGCGCCAGCAGCGCCGTCGTGGGGCCAGATACGCAGTATTTT
TRBV10-3	TRBJ2-1	.	TRBD1	CAISNRGFDNEQFF	TGTGCCATCAGTAACAGGGGATTTGACAATGAGCAGTTCTTC
TRBV25-1	TRBJ2-1	few	.	CASSRGPSYNEQFF	TGTGCCAGCAGCCGCGGCCCCTCCTACAATGAGCAGTTCTTC
TRBV12-3/TRBV12-4	TRBJ1-3	.	TRBD1	CASSQRRDRGRNTIYF	TGTGCCAGCAGTCAGCGACGGGACAGGGGCAGAAACACCATATATTTT
TRBV6-5	TRBJ1-5	few	.	CASSRQYSNQPQHF	TGTGCCAGCAGTAGACAGTATAGCAATCAGCCCCAGCATTTT
TRBV15	TRBJ2-7	few	TRBD1	CATSRVGGQGALEQYF	TGTGCCACCAGCAGAGTTGGAGGACAGGGGGCGTTGGAGCAGTACTTC
TRBV20-1	TRBJ2-1	few	.	CSARGGWSSEQFF	TGCAGTGCTAGAGGAGGCTGGTCTAGTGAGCAGTTCTTC
TRBV4-2	TRBJ1-1	many	.	CASSIGGSGTEAFF	TGTGCCAGCAGCATCGGGGGGTCGGGCACTGAAGCTTTCTTT
TRBV6-6	TRBJ2-6	.	.	CASTLLGSSGANVLTF	TGTGCCAGCACCCTGTTAGGCAGCTCTGGGGCCAACGTCCTGACTTTC
TRBV7-2	TRBJ2-5	once	.	CASSPTGARETQYF	TGTGCCAGCAGCCCGACCGGGGCTCGGGAGACCCAGTACTTC
TRBV5-1	TRBJ1-2	few	TRBD1	CASSLDPGQGTVYTF	TGCGCCAGCAGCTTAGACCCGGGACAGGGAACGGTCTACACCTTC
TRBV6-2/TRBV6-3	TRBJ2-1	.	.	CASIRRDRADNEQFF	TGTGCCAGCATCCGCCGGGACCGAGCCGATAATGAGCAGTTCTTC
TRBV6-4	TRBJ1-4	.	TRBD1	CASWDRTGLELFF	TGTGCCAGCTGGGACAGAACCGGGCTGGAACTGTTTTTT
TRBV7-2	TRBJ2-5	few	.	CASSVNREETQYF	TGTGCCAGCAGCGTAAATAGGGAAGAGACCCAGTACTTC
TRBV5-1	TRBJ2-7	many	.	CASSPTGTYEQYF	TGCGCCAGCAGCCCGACAGGTACCTACGAGCAGTACTTC
TRBV12-3/TRBV12-4	TRBJ2-5	.	TRBD2	CASSLPGGWETQYF	TGTGCCAGCAGTTTACCGGGGGGGTGGGAGACCCAGTACTTC
TRBV9	TRBJ2-3	.	.	CASSVEGGRGRPDTQYF	TGTGCCAGCAGCGTAGAGGGGGGGCGTGGTCGGCCAGATACGCAGTATTTT
TRBV24-1	TRBJ1-5	few	.	CATSDPDRNQPQHF	TGTGCCACCAGTGACCCAGACAGAAATCAGCCCCAGCATTTT
TRBV2	TRBJ1-2	.	TRBD1	CASSETGGGYGYTF	TGTGCCAGCAGTGAAACAGGGGGCGGCTATGGCTACACCTTC
TRBV6-5	TRBJ1-5	.	.	CASAPVINQPQHF	TGTGCCAGCGCCCCAGTAATCAATCAGCCCCAGCATTTT
TRBV20-1	TRBJ2-5	.	.	CSARGGSPETQYF	TGCAGTGCTCGAGGGGGTAGCCCAGAGACCCAGTACTTC
TRBV5-1	TRBJ2-3	many	TRBD1	CASSLDRGVDTQYF	TGCGCCAGCAGCTTGGACAGGGGAGTGGATACGCAGTATTTT
TRBV12-3/TRBV12-4	TRBJ1-2	few	.	CASSFGSNYGYTF	TGTGCCAGCAGTTTCGGCAGTAACTATGGCTACACCTTC
TRBV6-4	TRBJ1-1	.	TRBD1	CASRPGTGSYTEAFF	TGTGCCAGCAGACCCGGGACAGGTTCGTACACTGAAGCTTTCTTT
TRBV5-1	TRBJ2-2	few	TRBD2	CASSLGPGGAGELFF	TGCGCCAGCAGCTTGGGTCCGGGGGGAGCCGGGGAGCTGTTTTTT
TRBV7-3	TRBJ1-1	few	TRBD1	CASSLGTGSEAFF	TGTGCCAGCAGCTTAGGGACAGGGTCTGAAGCTTTCTTT
TRBV11-2	TRBJ1-2	.	.	CASSHLAAEYGYTF	TGTGCCAGCAGTCACTTGGCAGCCGAGTATGGCTACACCTTC
TRBV5-5	TRBJ2-2	.	.	CASSLGAPAGELFF	TGTGCCAGCTCCCTAGGGGCCCCAGCCGGGGAGCTGTTTTTT
TRBV7-9	TRBJ2-5	.	.	CASNPNRASVEETQYF	TGTGCCAGCAATCCCAATCGCGCTAGCGTAGAAGAGACCCAGTACTTC
TRBV5-4	TRBJ1-6	.	.	CASSFVESPLHF	TGTGCCAGCAGCTTTGTGGAATCACCCCTCCACTTT
TRBV29-1	TRBJ1-5	few	TRBD1	CSVGDRDQPQHF	TGCAGCGTTGGGGACAGGGATCAGCCCCAGCATTTT
TRBV12-3/TRBV12-4	TRBJ2-1	.	TRBD2	CASSLAGTSGGKGEQFF	TGTGCCAGCAGTTTAGCCGGGACTAGCGGGGGGAAGGGTGAGCAGTTCTTC
TRBV5-1	TRBJ1-1	.	.	CASSLAQRANTEAFF	TGCGCCAGCAGCTTGGCCCAAAGGGCGAACACTGAAGCTTTCTTT
TRBV7-8	TRBJ2-3	few	.	CASSLMGGTTDTQYF	TGTGCCAGCAGCTTAATGGGGGGTACCACAGATACGCAGTATTTT
TRBV19	TRBJ2-1	few	TRBD2	CASRISGGGNEQFF	TGTGCCAGCAGAATTAGCGGGGGCGGAAATGAGCAGTTCTTC
TRBV28	TRBJ2-5	few	.	CASSPHGGTQETQYF	TGTGCCAGCAGTCCCCACGGAGGGACCCAAGAGACCCAGTACTTC
TRBV27	TRBJ1-4	many	TRBD1	CASSLTGAEKLFF	TGTGCCAGCAGTTTAACAGGGGCTGAAAAACTGTTTTTT
TRBV15	TRBJ2-2	.	TRBD2	CATSNQLAGTGELFF	TGTGCCACCAGCAACCAACTAGCGGGGACCGGGGAGCTGTTTTTT
TRBV2	TRBJ2-7	.	.	CARKSPGHAMIGGEQYF	TGTGCCAGAAAAAGCCCGGGACACGCGATGATTGGGGGCGAGCAGTACTTC